This T cell receptor beta chain is from a study of T cell repertoires in cytomegalovirus infection. Study-wide background: A matching HLA type, together with CMV infection, was signaled by public TCR beta signatures. Notes on the study in general: CMV-specific HLA-C-restricted TCR beta clonotypes dominated the ex vivo response. Cumulated frequencies of public TCR beta families served to identify carriers of CMV plus the relevant HLA.

TCRdb re-called the reads with MiXCR, one entry per CDR3 protein. The table lists 400,000 to 550,000 distinct CDR3 sequences, around 11% of them singletons, with roughly a tenth in the top ten. The germline gives CDR1 SGDLS, CDR2 YYNGEE. Trimming pared 2 bases from V and 6 bases from J, leaving 9 bases between. The CDR3 length is 14 residues. This clonotype was seen a few times. The antigen remains unidentified. Sequencing was carried out using PBMCs. This TCR derives from a human donor in good health (CMV status not recorded). Some clones in this sample may be carry-over from other donors' samples. This sequence joins TRBV9 and TRBJ1-6; maybe TRBD1 (6 bases). The CDR3, as DNA: TGTGCCAGCAGCGTTACAGGGAGTAATTCACCCCTCCACTTT. Translating gives CASSVTGSNSPLHF.